This entry describes one TCR beta chain. V gave up 5 bases and J gave up 3 bases, with 11 bases separating them. The germline V gene has CDR1 MNHNY and CDR2 SVGAGI (reference sequence). The CDR3 runs 14 residues. The data belong to a study of Tregs in tolerant kidney transplant recipients. This table comes from immunoSEQ multiplex PCR, and its TCRdb copy is limited to in-frame clones, with some not included. The repertoire holds about 66,000 clones, with over 85% as singletons. The chain recombines TRBV6-6 with TRBJ1-3; possibly TRBD1 for D (5 bases). This receptor was identified in a human donor who received a combined kidney and bone marrow transplant. The sequences come from CD8+ T cells from blood, collected before the transplant. The chain's CDR3 is CASSNRLCGNTIYF. The CDR3, as DNA: TGTGCCAGCAGTAACAGGCTTTGTGGAAACACCATATATTTT.